This TCR beta chain was sequenced in a study of blood T cells in healthy people across ages. Study-wide context: Capture via template switching afforded approximately one barcoded beta molecule per two T cells. Overall study findings and caveats: No one knew whether donors had CMV, which possibly confounded expanded clonotype changes. Since the PBMCs were unsorted, naive and antigen-experienced cells could not be conclusively compared.

Together with a sample-barcoded 5' primer, a J-beta primer mix was included in a second PCR lasting about 7 to 11 cycles. The authors tagged each cDNA molecule using a template-switch adaptor with 12 random nucleotides. TCRdb analysed the 5' RACE reads with MiXCR anew, one entry per CDR3 protein. This table holds about 1,800,000 distinct CDR3 sequences, 28% found once. The germline V gene has CDR1 DFQATT and CDR2 SNEGSKA (reference sequence). The CDR3 is made up of 16 amino acids. V lost 3 bases to trimming and J lost 2 bases, with 18 bases between them. With regard to this clonotype: Its cognate antigen is unknown.

The chain recombines TRBV20-1 with TRBJ2-3, with D possibly being TRBD2 (5 bases). The material sequenced was blood. The sequence was collected from a woman under 40 in good health. Here the CDR3 reads CSASIPLGRATDTQYF. The CDR3 DNA is TGCAGTGCTAGTATTCCACTAGGTCGGGCCACAGATACGCAGTATTTT.